This entry concerns a single T cell receptor beta chain. Its cognate antigen has yet to be identified. It has no much larger one-base neighbor in the sample; base qualities were not kept. The data were taken from a study of blood T cell repertoires in COVID-19 (dated by TCRdb to about 2020). Notes on the research overall: Samples from collaborators originated in the United States, Italy and Spain and spanned both the acute and convalescent phases of COVID-19. The material from the prospective study consisted of cDNA or gDNA derived from T cells, B-cell-depleted T cells, or PBMCs. The dataset comprised deeply sampled blood TCRbeta repertoires from subjects exposed to, actively infected with, or recovered from COVID-19. The repertoires were made available in a free public database intended to serve as a resource for research on the immune response to SARS-CoV-2. The samples were drawn from two sources: the first 160 participants of the ongoing ImmuneRACE study, and about 1,300 subjects contributed by 6 global collaborators. A de-identified subject ID, COVID-19 status, age in years and sex were almost always included in the sample metadata. Where available, HLA class I and class II types were obtained from metadata supplied by the sample provider rather than from assay-based typing. Broad study findings and their caveats: How much clinical and demographic metadata was included differed by source and by participant, and the metadata was provided uncurated.

Whole blood was collected in K2EDTA tubes by collaborating institutions according to the institutions' own protocols. For TCRbeta analysis, collaborators shipped samples in one of three forms: frozen whole blood, isolated PBMCs, or DNA extracted from either of those sample types. V ends up 0 bases short and J 4 bases short, with an unmatched junction base count of 3. Based on the germline V gene, the CDR1 and CDR2 sequences are SGHRS and YFSETQ. The CDR3, from cysteine to phenylalanine, totals 14 residues. Only CDR3 DNA is held: 42 bases, read in frame from base 1. The immunoSEQ Assay, a bias-controlled multiplex PCR, was used to amplify TCRbeta CDR3 regions from genomic DNA. Concerning the study's data processing: Within the assay, amplification of reference gene primers was used to estimate how many nucleated cells each sample contained. To quantify the absolute abundance of each unique TCRbeta CDR3 rearrangement, sequence reads were collapsed and filtered. For each sample, productive Simpson clonality was calculated by taking the square root of Simpson's diversity index across productive rearrangements. TCRdb's version of the immuneACCESS table is confined to in-frame rearrangements and falls short of the full clone set. An unresolved V gene accounts for under half of the shortfall where checked; the remainder is of unknown origin. The V and J calls and clone size come from that table; D and trimming were worked out from the DNA. For this sample the table gives over 80,000 clones, of which around nine tenths were detected only once. Approximately 10% of the sample comes from the top ten.

The sequence is built from TRBV5-1 and TRBJ1-2, and 7 bases in between align with TRBD1. The clonotype originates from a man in his fifties with acute or convalescent COVID-19. Input material: peripheral blood. The DNA sequence reads TGCGCCAGCAGCTTGGAGGGGGCCGGCTATGGCTACACCTTC. Translated, it gives CASSLEGAGYGYTF.